Here is one T cell receptor beta chain with its context. Clones were read by immunoSEQ multiplex PCR, and TCRdb kept only the in-frame ones, dropping some. The table has some 200,000 clones, about 88% seen once. The data were taken from a study of blood T cell repertoires in COVID-19. Study at large: In each case, the material was cDNA or gDNA derived from T cells, B-cell-depleted T cells, or PBMCs.

V was clipped by 2 bases and J by 3 bases, with 8 bases between them. The CDR3 runs to 13 residues. The TCR sequence derives from a man in his forties with active or convalescent COVID-19. Material for sequencing was peripheral blood. The V call is TRBV12-3 or TRBV12-4, the J call TRBJ2-7; D possibly corresponds to TRBD1 (6 bases). The CDR3, as DNA: TGTGCCAGCAGTTTAAAAGGGGGCTACGAGCAGTACTTC. The encoded protein is CASSLKGGYEQYF.